These 23 T cell receptor beta chains share one sample of origin, sequenced in a study of a mutant IDH1 vaccine in newly diagnosed glioma. These receptors have no identified antigens. The time point: week 23, last vaccination. The study gave 300 ug of mutant IDH1 20-mer peptide per vaccine dose, with topical imiquimod. Assay used: immunoSEQ multiplex PCR; TCRdb lists only in-frame clones, some missing. Of 75,000 to 80,000 clones listed, more than 80% were seen once; the top ten hold 0.75% to 0.95%. This material consisted of PBMCs, taken from a glioma patient whose treatment included an IDH1 peptide vaccine. These receptor sequences come from a woman aged 45 to 65 with glioma.

This clone was counted once. The V call is TRBV9, the J call TRBJ1-1; 7 bases align to TRBD1. CDR3 length: 13 amino acids. J lost 6 bases, V lost 4 bases, and 6 bases had no gene match. CDR1 and CDR2 (germline): SGDLS, YYNGEE. The CDR3 sequence is CASSTTGTAEAFF. The CDR3 coding sequence is TGTGCCAGCAGCACGACAGGGACGGCTGAAGCTTTCTTT.

The CDR3 loop reads CASSKLQDPNTGELFF. CDR3 sequence (DNA): TGTGCCAGCTCAAAACTACAGGATCCGAACACCGGGGAGCTGTTTTTT. V gene TRBV18 combines with J gene TRBJ2-2; D may be TRBD1 (5 bases). V was cut by 5 bases and J by 0 bases, with 13 bases left in between. This CDR3 region has 16 residues. Germline-derived CDR1 and CDR2 are KGHSH and LQKENI.

The chain couples TRBV5-4 to TRBJ2-7; 9 nucleotides line up with TRBD1. The V and J ends lost 4 bases and 0 bases, in that order; junction bases with no gene match: 2. Germline V gene data show CDR1 as SGHNT and CDR2 as YYREEE (reference sequence). CDR3 size: 14 residues. The CDR3 nucleotides read TGTGCCAGCAGCGGGACAGGGAACTCCTACGAGCAGTACTTC. This gives the protein CASSGTGNSYEQYF.

The genes are TRBV2 and TRBJ2-3, with TRBD2 matching 7 bases. The V gene end was trimmed by 7 bases and the J gene end by 15 bases; junction bases not matched to a gene: 13. Germline V gene sequence: CDR1 SNHLY, CDR2 FYNNEI. The CDR3 covers 12 residues. This CDR3 reads CASTTGGPGRYF. For the CDR3, the DNA is TGTGCCAGCACCACGGGGGGACCCGGGCGATATTTT.

The genes are TRBV9 and TRBJ1-1; 8 nucleotides match TRBD1. J was trimmed by 1 base and V by 3 bases; bases with no gene match: 8. In germline, CDR1 is SGDLS, CDR2 YYNGEE. The CDR3 spans 16 residues. The CDR3 region is CASSAHRDRRNTEAFF. CDR3 DNA sequence: TGTGCCAGCAGCGCGCATCGGGACAGGAGGAACACTGAAGCTTTCTTT.

The rearrangement links TRBV6-5 to TRBJ2-5; no clear D. V was clipped by 6 bases and J by 1 base, with 9 bases between them. There are 13 residues in the CDR3. CDR1 MNHEY and CDR2 SVGAGI come from the germline V gene. This CDR3 is CASRALVQETQYF. The CDR3 DNA sequence: TGTGCCAGCAGGGCCCTAGTCCAAGAGACCCAGTACTTC.

The chain links TRBV13 to TRBJ2-1, with 7 bases aligning to TRBD2. The germline gives CDR1 PRHDT, CDR2 FYEKMQ (reference sequence). V gave up 0 bases and J gave up 8 bases; unmatched junction bases: 4. The CDR3 has 14 amino acids. The chain's CDR3 is CASSLGGRSYEQFF. CDR3 sequence (DNA): TGTGCCAGCAGCTTAGGCGGGAGGTCCTATGAGCAGTTCTTC.

The J gene is TRBJ1-5, the V gene TRBV27; maybe TRBD1 (5 bases). V was pared by 0 bases and J by 5 bases, with 8 bases between. CDR1 MNHEY and CDR2 SMNVEV come from the germline V gene (reference sequence). CDR3 length equals 14 residues. The CDR3 DNA sequence: TGTGCCAGCAGTTTATCGGGGCAGCATCAGCCCCAGCATTTT. This sequence encodes CASSLSGQHQPQHF.

This clone was recorded a few times. The chain joins TRBV19 to TRBJ2-5; 7 bases fit TRBD1. CDR1 is LNHDA, CDR2 SQIVND, per germline (reference sequence). V lost 4 bases to trimming and J lost 2 bases; unmatched junction nucleotides: 7. This CDR3 has 15 amino acids. The chain's CDR3 is CASSTLWTGQETQYF. CDR3 coding DNA: TGTGCCAGTAGTACCCTCTGGACAGGACAAGAGACCCAGTACTTC.

The chain recombines TRBV7-9 with TRBJ1-5; D ambiguous. V was cut by 0 bases and J by 6 bases, with 6 bases left in between. CDR1 is SEHNR, CDR2 FQNEAQ, per germline (reference sequence). There are 13 residues in the CDR3. The CDR3 DNA follows: TGTGCCAGCAGCTTAGCGGAGGCTCAGCCCCAGCATTTT. Translation gives CASSLAEAQPQHF.

This chain links TRBV6-6 with TRBJ2-1; 9 bases align to TRBD2. The CDR3 spans 15 residues. With 0 bases clipped from V and 10 bases from J, the junction kept 7 bases outside the gene matches. Germline CDR1 reads MNHNY; CDR2 reads SVGAGI (reference sequence). The CDR3, as DNA: TGTGCCAGCAGTTACTCGGGACTAGCCCTTTTCGAGCAGTTCTTC. This gives the protein CASSYSGLALFEQFF.

The chain joins TRBV5-1 to TRBJ2-7, with 11 bases that match TRBD1. CDR1 is SGHRS, CDR2 YFSETQ, per germline. This CDR3 spans 16 amino acids. The trim removed 0 bases at V and 3 bases at J, leaving 5 bases unmatched. The CDR3 loop reads CASSLGTGGTHYEQYF. The CDR3 bases are TGCGCCAGCAGCTTGGGGACAGGGGGCACCCACTACGAGCAGTACTTC.

CDR3 sequence (DNA): TGTGCCACCGAAACAGGGCGGGGGAATTCACCCCTCCACTTT. Translating gives CATETGRGNSPLHF. The genes are TRBV6-5 and TRBJ1-6, with a weak D call TRBD1 (6 bases). Germline CDR1 and CDR2: MNHEY and SVGAGI. Trimming cost V 10 bases and J 7 bases, with 17 bases left between them. The length of the CDR3 is 14 residues.

J is TRBJ2-1 and V is TRBV2; D might be TRBD1 (6 bases). CDR1 is SNHLY, CDR2 FYNNEI, per germline. Trimming pared 6 bases from V and 8 bases from J, leaving 17 bases between. This CDR3 has 14 residues. CDR3 residues: CASRRTEYADEQFF. The CDR3, as DNA: TGTGCCAGCAGGCGGACAGAGTATGCGGATGAGCAGTTCTTC.

This rearrangement joins TRBV5-1 to TRBJ2-5, with TRBD2 matching 12 bases. The length of the CDR3 is 14 residues. CDR1 and CDR2 from the germline V gene are SGHRS and YFSETQ. V was pared by 3 bases and J by 6 bases, with 3 bases of the junction left unmatched. Written as DNA, the CDR3 is TGCGCCAGCAGCTACGGACTAGCGGGAAAGACCCAGTACTTC. Protein: CASSYGLAGKTQYF. Complete variable domain (other parts from reference TRBV5-1 and TRBJ2-5): KAGVTQTPRYLIKTRGQQVTLSCSPISGHRSVSWYQQTPGQGLQFLFEYFSETQRNKGNFPGRFSGRQFSNSRSEMNVSTLELGDSALYLCASSYGLAGKTQYFGPGTRLLVL.

V gene TRBV27 combines with J gene TRBJ2-1; D is possibly TRBD1 (6 bases). In germline, CDR1 is MNHEY, CDR2 SMNVEV (reference sequence). Trimming took off 4 bases at V and 9 bases at J, with 13 bases between the two ends. CDR3 length: 13 residues. CDR3 region: CASSYTSTGEQFF. The CDR3 nucleotides read TGTGCCAGCAGTTACACTTCGACAGGTGAGCAGTTCTTC.

This chain uses TRBV27 with TRBJ1-5; TRBD1 aligns across 7 bases. This CDR3 has 15 residues. Germline-derived CDR1 and CDR2 are MNHEY and SMNVEV (reference sequence). The CDR3, as DNA: TGTGCGAGTGGGCGAGGGACAGCTAGCAATCAGCCCCAGCATTTT. It encodes CASGRGTASNQPQHF.

The chain joins TRBV27 to TRBJ2-5; TRBD2 agrees at 9 bases. V trimming: 7 bases; J trimming: 1 base; junction bases outside the gene matches: 10. CDR3 length equals 16 residues. CDR1 MNHEY and CDR2 SMNVEV come from the germline V gene (reference sequence). The chain's CDR3 is CASKIGFSGSQETQYF. DNA of the CDR3: TGTGCCAGCAAAATCGGGTTTAGCGGGAGCCAAGAGACCCAGTACTTC.

This chain joins TRBV7-2 and TRBJ2-3; the match to TRBD2 covers 7 bases. This CDR3 has 17 amino acids. J was trimmed by 5 bases and V by 4 bases; bases with no gene match: 15. Germline CDR1 is SGHTA and CDR2 is FQGNSA. In DNA, the CDR3 is TGTGCCAGCAGCTCAATTTACGGGAGGCCAGTCAGAGATACGCAGTATTTT. The encoded protein is CASSSIYGRPVRDTQYF.

This clone showed up just once. V and J are TRBV6-5 and TRBJ1-6; 8 bases are a match to TRBD1. After removal of 7 bases from V and 10 bases from J, the junction contained 6 bases not matched to a gene. Looked up from germline, CDR1 is MNHEY and CDR2 is SVGAGI. The CDR3 has 13 amino acids. DNA for the CDR3: TGTGCCAGCAATCAGGGGGCGCTATCACCCCTCCACTTT. Translating gives CASNQGALSPLHF.

The V call is TRBV6-1, the J call TRBJ2-7, with D perhaps matching TRBD2 (5 bases). The CDR3 covers 16 residues. CDR1 MNHNS and CDR2 SASEGT come from the germline V gene. Trimming cost V 2 bases and J 3 bases, with 17 bases left between them. CDR3 amino acids: CASSEHVRVEGYEQYF. The CDR3 region has the DNA TGTGCCAGCAGTGAACACGTGAGGGTTGAGGGCTACGAGCAGTACTTC.

The chain employs TRBV9 and TRBJ1-6, with 7 bases lining up with TRBD1. Germline CDR1 is SGDLS and CDR2 is YYNGEE. The CDR3 consists of 17 residues. The V segment lost 4 bases and the J segment 0 bases; nucleotides outside the gene matches: 7. The CDR3 region has the DNA TGTGCCAGCAGCCCCGGGACAGTGAGCTCCTATAATTCACCCCTCCACTTT. It translates to CASSPGTVSSYNSPLHF.

The genes are TRBV6-5 and TRBJ2-7; no definite D call. In germline, CDR1 is MNHEY, CDR2 SVGAGI. This CDR3 spans 12 amino acids. V dropped 6 bases and J dropped 9 bases, with 15 bases sitting between them. The CDR3 DNA is TGTGCCAGCAGCCGGCCCGTCGATGGGCAGTACTTC. Its protein is CASSRPVDGQYF.